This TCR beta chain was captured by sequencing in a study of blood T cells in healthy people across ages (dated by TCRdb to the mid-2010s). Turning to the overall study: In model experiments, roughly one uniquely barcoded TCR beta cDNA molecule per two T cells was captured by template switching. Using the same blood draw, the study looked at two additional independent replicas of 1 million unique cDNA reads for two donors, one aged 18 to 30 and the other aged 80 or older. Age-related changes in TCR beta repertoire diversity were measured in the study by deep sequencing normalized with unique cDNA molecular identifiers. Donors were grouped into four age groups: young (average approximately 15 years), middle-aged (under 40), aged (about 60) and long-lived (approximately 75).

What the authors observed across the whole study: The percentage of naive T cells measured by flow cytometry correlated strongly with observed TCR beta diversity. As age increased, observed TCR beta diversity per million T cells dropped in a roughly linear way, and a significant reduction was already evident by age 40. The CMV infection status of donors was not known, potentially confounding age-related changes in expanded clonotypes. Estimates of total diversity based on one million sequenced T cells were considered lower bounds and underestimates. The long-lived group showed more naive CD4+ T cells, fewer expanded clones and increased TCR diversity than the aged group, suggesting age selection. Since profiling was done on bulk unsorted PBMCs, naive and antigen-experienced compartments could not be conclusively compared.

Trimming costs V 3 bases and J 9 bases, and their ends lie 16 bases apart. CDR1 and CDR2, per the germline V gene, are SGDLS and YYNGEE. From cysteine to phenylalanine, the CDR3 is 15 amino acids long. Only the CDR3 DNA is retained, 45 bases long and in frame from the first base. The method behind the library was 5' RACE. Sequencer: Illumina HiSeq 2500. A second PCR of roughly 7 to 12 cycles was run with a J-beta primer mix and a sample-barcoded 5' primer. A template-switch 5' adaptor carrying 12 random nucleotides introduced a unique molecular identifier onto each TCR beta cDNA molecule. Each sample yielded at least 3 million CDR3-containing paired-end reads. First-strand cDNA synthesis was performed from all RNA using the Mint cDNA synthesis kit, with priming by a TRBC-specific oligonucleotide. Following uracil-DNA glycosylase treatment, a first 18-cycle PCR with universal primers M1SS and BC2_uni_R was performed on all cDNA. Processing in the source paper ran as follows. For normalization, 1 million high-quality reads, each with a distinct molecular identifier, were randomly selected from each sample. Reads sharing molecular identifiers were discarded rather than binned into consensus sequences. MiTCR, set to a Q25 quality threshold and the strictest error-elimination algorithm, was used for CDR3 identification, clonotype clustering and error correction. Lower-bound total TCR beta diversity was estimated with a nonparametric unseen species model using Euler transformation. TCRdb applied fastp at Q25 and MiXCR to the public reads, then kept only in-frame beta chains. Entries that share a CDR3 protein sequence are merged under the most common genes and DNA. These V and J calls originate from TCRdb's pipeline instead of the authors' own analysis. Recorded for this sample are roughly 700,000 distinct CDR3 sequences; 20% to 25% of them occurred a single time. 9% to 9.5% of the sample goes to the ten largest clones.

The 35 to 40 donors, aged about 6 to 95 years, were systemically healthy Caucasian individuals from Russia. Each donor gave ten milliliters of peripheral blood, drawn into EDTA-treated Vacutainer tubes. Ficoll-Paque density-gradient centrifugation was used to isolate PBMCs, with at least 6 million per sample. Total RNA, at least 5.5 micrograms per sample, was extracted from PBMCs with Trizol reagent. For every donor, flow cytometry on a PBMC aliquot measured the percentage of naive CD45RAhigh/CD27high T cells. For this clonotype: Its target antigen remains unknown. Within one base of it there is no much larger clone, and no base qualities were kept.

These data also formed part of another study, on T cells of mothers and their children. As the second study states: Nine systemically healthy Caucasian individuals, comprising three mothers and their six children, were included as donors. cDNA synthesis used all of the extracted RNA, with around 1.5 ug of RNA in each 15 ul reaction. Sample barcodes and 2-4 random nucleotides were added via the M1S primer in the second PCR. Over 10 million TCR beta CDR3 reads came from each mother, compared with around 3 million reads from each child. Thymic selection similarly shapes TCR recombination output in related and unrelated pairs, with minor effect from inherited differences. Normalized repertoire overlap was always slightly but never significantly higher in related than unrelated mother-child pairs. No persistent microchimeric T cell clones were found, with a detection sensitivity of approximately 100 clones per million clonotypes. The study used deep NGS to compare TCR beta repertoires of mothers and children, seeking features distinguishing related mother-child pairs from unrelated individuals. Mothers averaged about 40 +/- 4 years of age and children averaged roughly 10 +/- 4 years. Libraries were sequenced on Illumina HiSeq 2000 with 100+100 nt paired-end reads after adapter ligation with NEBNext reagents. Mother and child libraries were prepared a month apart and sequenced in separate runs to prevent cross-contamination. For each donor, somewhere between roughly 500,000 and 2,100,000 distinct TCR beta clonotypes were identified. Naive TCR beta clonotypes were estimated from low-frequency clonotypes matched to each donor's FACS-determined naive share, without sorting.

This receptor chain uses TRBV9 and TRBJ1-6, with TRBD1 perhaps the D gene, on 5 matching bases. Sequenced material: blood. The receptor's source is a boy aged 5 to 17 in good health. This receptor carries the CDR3 CASSASGVGGSPLHF. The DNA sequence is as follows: TGTGCCAGCAGCGCTTCGGGGGTAGGTGGTTCACCCCTCCACTTT.